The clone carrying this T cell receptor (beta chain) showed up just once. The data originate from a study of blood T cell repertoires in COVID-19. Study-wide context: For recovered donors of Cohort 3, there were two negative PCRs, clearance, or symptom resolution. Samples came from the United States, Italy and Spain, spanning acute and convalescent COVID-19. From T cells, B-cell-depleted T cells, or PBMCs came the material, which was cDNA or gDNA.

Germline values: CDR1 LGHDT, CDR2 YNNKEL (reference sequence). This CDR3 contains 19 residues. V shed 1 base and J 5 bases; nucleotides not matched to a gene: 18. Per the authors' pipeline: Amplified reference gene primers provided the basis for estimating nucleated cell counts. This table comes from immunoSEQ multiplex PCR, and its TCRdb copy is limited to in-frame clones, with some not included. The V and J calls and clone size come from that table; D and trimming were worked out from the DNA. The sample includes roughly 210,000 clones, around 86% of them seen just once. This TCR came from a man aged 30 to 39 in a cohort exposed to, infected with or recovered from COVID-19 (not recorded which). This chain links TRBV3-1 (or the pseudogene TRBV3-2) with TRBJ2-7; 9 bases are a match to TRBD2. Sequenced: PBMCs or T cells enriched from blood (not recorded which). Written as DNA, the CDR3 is TGTGCCAGCAGCCAAGTCTCAGCCTGGCTTAGCGGGAGTATCAACGAGCAGTACTTC. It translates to CASSQVSAWLSGSINEQYF.